Listed below are T cell receptor beta chains from one sample, sequenced in a study of blood T cell repertoires in COVID-19. Assay: immunoSEQ multiplex PCR; the TCRdb copy retains only in-frame clones and omits some. The table has some 210,000 clones, 84% seen once. The sample consisted of peripheral blood. These receptors were taken from a human donor in a cohort sampled during active COVID-19. Each CDR3 is given with its conserved first and last residue. A D gene is named only where the DNA matches it firmly. A row's size may be missing; if present it is once, few, many or a size class.

length	J	V	D	size	DNA	CDR3
15	TRBJ1-2	TRBV15	TRBD1	-	TGTGCCACCAGCAGAGATACCGAGGGGGCCTATGGCTACACCTTC	CATSRDTEGAYGYTF
16	TRBJ1-1	TRBV4-1	TRBD1	-	TGCGCCAGCAGCCAAGTCCCGGGACAGCTTAACACTGAAGCTTTCTTT	CASSQVPGQLNTEAFF
14	TRBJ1-2	TRBV24-1	TRBD1	-	TGTGCCACCAGTGAAAACCGGGACAGGTATGGCTACACCTTC	CATSENRDRYGYTF
15	TRBJ1-5	TRBV6-5	-	-	TGTGCCAGCAGTCCCTCTTGGGACAAATCTCAGCCCCAGCATTTT	CASSPSWDKSQPQHF
15	TRBJ2-5	TRBV5-1	TRBD1	-	TGCGCCAGCAGCTTGGTCGGGACAGGTCAAGAGACCCAGTACTTC	CASSLVGTGQETQYF
13	TRBJ2-1	TRBV5-1	TRBD2	-	TGCGCCAGCAGCTCCCTAGCGGGGGCTGAGCAGTTCTTC	CASSSLAGAEQFF
16	TRBJ2-3	TRBV10-3	-	-	TGTGCCATCAGTGAGTCGAAAGACGCCGGGACAGATACGCAGTATTTT	CAISESKDAGTDTQYF
15	TRBJ2-7	TRBV11-2	TRBD1	-	TGTGCCAGCAGCTTAGCGGGACAGGGGGGCTACGAGCAGTACTTC	CASSLAGQGGYEQYF
15	TRBJ1-5	TRBV5-1	-	-	TGCGCCAGCAGCCCTATGGGGGCCCGCAATCAGCCCCAGCATTTT	CASSPMGARNQPQHF
15	TRBJ2-1	TRBV7-9	-	-	TGTGCCAGCAGCTTAGCGGGAGTTCTTCAACATGAGCAGTTCTTC	CASSLAGVLQHEQFF
16	TRBJ2-1	TRBV25-1	-	-	TGTGCCAGCAGTGAATCGGGGGTCAGGGCAGTGGGTAAGCAGTTCTTC	CASSESGVRAVGKQFF
15	TRBJ2-5	TRBV2	TRBD2	-	TGTGCCAGCAGTGAGGGACTAGCGCCGCAAGAGACCCAGTACTTC	CASSEGLAPQETQYF
15	TRBJ2-2	TRBV15	-	-	TGTGCCACCAGCAGAGATTTAGCCCGACCCGGGGAGCTGTTTTTT	CATSRDLARPGELFF
14	TRBJ1-2	TRBV18	-	once	TGTGCCAGCTCCCCGGCGGGATACTCCCTAGGCTACACCTTC	CASSPAGYSLGYTF
13	TRBJ2-5	TRBV5-6	-	-	TGTGCCAGCACTATGTCCGGGGTCGAGACCCAGTACTTC	CASTMSGVETQYF
15	TRBJ1-1	TRBV5-1	-	-	TGCGCCAGCAGCTTGGGTTACGGGGGGAACACTGAAGCTTTCTTT	CASSLGYGGNTEAFF
15	TRBJ1-6	TRBV7-9	-	-	TGTGCCAGCAGCTCGTGGGCCAGTCCGAATTCACCCCTCCACTTT	CASSSWASPNSPLHF